Listed below are T cell receptor beta chains from one sample, sequenced in a study of T cell repertoires in cytomegalovirus infection. A single record per CDR3 protein comes from TCRdb applying MiXCR to the reads. The table shows almost 550,000 distinct CDR3 sequences, with about 15% occurring only once. The specimen sequenced was CD8+ T cells from PBMCs. These receptor sequences come from a human donor in good health (CMV status not recorded). Some clones in this sample may be carry-over from other donors' samples. Both conserved end residues are part of each CDR3. Fields, in order: V gene, D gene, clone size, J gene, CDR3 DNA, CDR3 protein. D genes are given only for firm matches. The size entry is marked missing in some rows and otherwise reads once, few, many or a size class.

v_call: TRBV4-1
d_call: TRBD2
clone_size: many
j_call: TRBJ2-1
cdr3_nt: TGCGCCAGCAGCCTCCTAGCGGGCCAGTACAATGAGCAGTTCTTC
cdr3_aa: CASSLLAGQYNEQFF

v_call: TRBV7-2
d_call: .
clone_size: many
j_call: TRBJ1-5
cdr3_nt: TGTGCCAGCAGCCTGCAGCCGGATAGCAATCAGCCCCAGCATTTT
cdr3_aa: CASSLQPDSNQPQHF

v_call: TRBV5-1
d_call: .
clone_size: few
j_call: TRBJ2-1
cdr3_nt: TGCGCCAGCAGCTTAAGGACAGATTTGTACAATGAGCAGTTCTTC
cdr3_aa: CASSLRTDLYNEQFF

v_call: TRBV5-1
d_call: TRBD1
clone_size: .
j_call: TRBJ2-1
cdr3_nt: TGCGCCAGCAGCTTGGAAGGGACAGTTTACAATGAGCAGTTCTTC
cdr3_aa: CASSLEGTVYNEQFF

v_call: TRBV7-3
d_call: .
clone_size: many
j_call: TRBJ2-7
cdr3_nt: TGTGCCAGCAGCCCCATAGGGGGGGGGCACGAGCAGTACTTC
cdr3_aa: CASSPIGGGHEQYF

v_call: TRBV20-1
d_call: .
clone_size: few
j_call: TRBJ1-1
cdr3_nt: TGCAGTGCTAGACGAGAGTCCGTGGAAGCTTTCTTT
cdr3_aa: CSARRESVEAFF

v_call: TRBV27
d_call: .
clone_size: many
j_call: TRBJ1-5
cdr3_nt: TGTGCCAGCAGTTTATTGGGTCCCAATCAGCCCCAGCATTTT
cdr3_aa: CASSLLGPNQPQHF

v_call: TRBV5-6
d_call: TRBD2
clone_size: .
j_call: TRBJ2-3
cdr3_nt: TGTGCCAGCAGCTGGGAGGGCGGGGAGAGCACAGATACGCAGTATTTT
cdr3_aa: CASSWEGGESTDTQYF

v_call: TRBV12-5
d_call: TRBD1
clone_size: many
j_call: TRBJ1-4
cdr3_nt: TGTGCTAGTGGTTGGGTCAGGACAGGGACTAATGAAAAACTGTTTTTT
cdr3_aa: CASGWVRTGTNEKLFF

v_call: TRBV20-1
d_call: TRBD1
clone_size: few
j_call: TRBJ2-7
cdr3_nt: TGCAGTGCTAGACCCCGGGACAGCTCCTACGAGCAGTACTTC
cdr3_aa: CSARPRDSSYEQYF

v_call: TRBV20-1
d_call: .
clone_size: .
j_call: TRBJ2-2
cdr3_nt: TGCAGTGCTTCTCAAAGGGGGACCCGAGGCACCGGGGAGCTGTTTTTT
cdr3_aa: CSASQRGTRGTGELFF

v_call: TRBV7-2
d_call: .
clone_size: many
j_call: TRBJ2-7
cdr3_nt: TGTGCCAGCAGCCAAGAAAGACAGAGCTCCTACGAGCAGTACTTC
cdr3_aa: CASSQERQSSYEQYF

v_call: TRBV9
d_call: TRBD2
clone_size: few
j_call: TRBJ2-1
cdr3_nt: TGTGCCAGCAGCATTAGCGGGAGGGCCGCGGATGAGCAGTTCTTC
cdr3_aa: CASSISGRAADEQFF

v_call: TRBV7-9
d_call: .
clone_size: few
j_call: TRBJ2-2
cdr3_nt: TGTGCCAGCATCCCGCTTGAGGGAGTGTTTTTT
cdr3_aa: CASIPLEGVFF

v_call: TRBV6-5
d_call: .
clone_size: .
j_call: TRBJ1-2
cdr3_nt: TGTGCCAAAAGGGAGGGAGGGAATGGCTACACCTTC
cdr3_aa: CAKREGGNGYTF

v_call: TRBV9
d_call: TRBD2
clone_size: .
j_call: TRBJ2-1
cdr3_nt: TGTGCCAGCAGCGTAGAACCCACAGCGGGAGCCGGCGATGAGCAGTTCTTC
cdr3_aa: CASSVEPTAGAGDEQFF

v_call: TRBV20-1
d_call: .
clone_size: few
j_call: TRBJ1-2
cdr3_nt: TGCAGTGCTATCCCGCCCGGAAGGGGCTATGGCTACACCTTC
cdr3_aa: CSAIPPGRGYGYTF

v_call: TRBV6-6
d_call: .
clone_size: many
j_call: TRBJ2-5
cdr3_nt: TGTGCCAGCAGTGGAAGGAAAGAGACCCAGTACTTC
cdr3_aa: CASSGRKETQYF

v_call: TRBV5-6
d_call: .
clone_size: .
j_call: TRBJ2-1
cdr3_nt: TGTGCCAGCAGGGGTAAGATGTTCAGCTCCTACAATGAGCAGTTCTTC
cdr3_aa: CASRGKMFSSYNEQFF

v_call: TRBV9
d_call: .
clone_size: .
j_call: TRBJ1-5
cdr3_nt: TGTGCCAGCAGCGTTCATGGGTCCAATCAGCCCCAGCATTTT
cdr3_aa: CASSVHGSNQPQHF

v_call: TRBV19
d_call: .
clone_size: few
j_call: TRBJ1-1
cdr3_nt: TGTGCCAGTAGAACGGACGGTGCAACGAACACTGAAGCTTTCTTT
cdr3_aa: CASRTDGATNTEAFF

v_call: TRBV3-1
d_call: .
clone_size: .
j_call: TRBJ2-7
cdr3_nt: TGTGCCAGCAGCCAAAGAACCCCCTTGAGAAGGCCGTACTCCTACGAGCAGTACTTC
cdr3_aa: CASSQRTPLRRPYSYEQYF

v_call: TRBV5-1
d_call: TRBD1
clone_size: few
j_call: TRBJ2-3
cdr3_nt: TGCGCCAGCACGGACAGGGTTGTTGTTTCAGATACGCAGTATTTT
cdr3_aa: CASTDRVVVSDTQYF

v_call: TRBV7-6
d_call: .
clone_size: many
j_call: TRBJ2-7
cdr3_nt: TGTGCCAGCAGCCCCGGGACTCCTCGCGAGCAGTACTTC
cdr3_aa: CASSPGTPREQYF

v_call: TRBV9
d_call: TRBD2
clone_size: .
j_call: TRBJ2-1
cdr3_nt: TGTGCCAGCAGCGCTGGGACTAGCATACGTGAGCAGTTCTTC
cdr3_aa: CASSAGTSIREQFF

v_call: TRBV7-2
d_call: .
clone_size: many
j_call: TRBJ2-1
cdr3_nt: TGTGCCAGCAGCTTAGGAGCCAATGAGCAGTTCTTC
cdr3_aa: CASSLGANEQFF

v_call: TRBV7-3
d_call: TRBD2
clone_size: .
j_call: TRBJ2-1
cdr3_nt: TGTGCCAGCAGCGTTACTAGCGGACAATCCTACAATGAGCAGTTCTTC
cdr3_aa: CASSVTSGQSYNEQFF

v_call: TRBV6-1
d_call: .
clone_size: many
j_call: TRBJ1-1
cdr3_nt: TGTGCCAGCAGTGAGCGGCGCATCGGGACTGAAGCTTTCTTT
cdr3_aa: CASSERRIGTEAFF

v_call: TRBV29-1
d_call: .
clone_size: .
j_call: TRBJ1-4
cdr3_nt: TGCAGCGTTGTGGGAGGGGCGATGAATGAAAAACTGTTTTTT
cdr3_aa: CSVVGGAMNEKLFF

v_call: TRBV27
d_call: TRBD1
clone_size: few
j_call: TRBJ2-4
cdr3_nt: TGTGCCAGCAGTCCAAGGGGGACAGCGGCGAACTGGGCCAAAAACATTCAGTACTTC
cdr3_aa: CASSPRGTAANWAKNIQYF

v_call: TRBV7-9
d_call: .
clone_size: many
j_call: TRBJ2-7
cdr3_nt: TGTGCCAGCAGCACGACACTGCTCGAGCAGTACTTC
cdr3_aa: CASSTTLLEQYF

v_call: TRBV11-2
d_call: TRBD1
clone_size: many
j_call: TRBJ2-1
cdr3_nt: TGTGCCAGCAGCTCCGGGACAGGGGGCAATGAGCAGTTCTTC
cdr3_aa: CASSSGTGGNEQFF

v_call: TRBV7-9
d_call: .
clone_size: many
j_call: TRBJ2-7
cdr3_nt: TGTGCCAGCAGTACTGCCTCCTCCTACGAGCAGTACTTC
cdr3_aa: CASSTASSYEQYF

v_call: TRBV6-1
d_call: TRBD2
clone_size: many
j_call: TRBJ2-7
cdr3_nt: TGTGCCAGCAGTAACCCTGGGCGGGGGGGCCAGTACGAGCAGTACTTC
cdr3_aa: CASSNPGRGGQYEQYF

v_call: TRBV19
d_call: .
clone_size: .
j_call: TRBJ1-2
cdr3_nt: TGTGCCAGTATAGGAGGTGACGGTGGCTACACCTTC
cdr3_aa: CASIGGDGGYTF

v_call: TRBV7-9
d_call: .
clone_size: .
j_call: TRBJ2-7
cdr3_nt: TGTGCCAGCAGCTTAGAGGTTGGGGCGGTCGGTGGGGAGCAGTACTTC
cdr3_aa: CASSLEVGAVGGEQYF